This T cell receptor beta chain came from a study of identical twins. Whole-study findings and limits: Insertion counts were lower in abundant cord blood beta clonotypes, a trend that memory repertoires did not show. Out-of-frame alpha sequences that twins shared showed excess low generation probability.

This clonotype was counted many times. Antigen unknown. Template switching added a universal primer binding site, and final cDNA carried unique molecular identifiers. One entry per CDR3 protein, called by TCRdb with MiXCR from the 5' RACE reads. The table has some 500,000 distinct CDR3 sequences, roughly 9.5% seen once; the top ten hold roughly 3%. The data were also submitted as part of a second study, on yellow fever vaccine responses in identical twins.

What was sequenced was PBMCs. The source is a woman younger than 35 in good health.

In DNA, the CDR3 is TGTGCCAGCAGCCCACAAAACACCGGGGAGCTGTTTTTT. This translates into CASSPQNTGELFF. The rearrangement joins TRBV3-1 to TRBJ2-2; D uncertain. Looked up from germline, CDR1 is LGHDT and CDR2 is YNNKEL (reference sequence). The V end lost 4 bases, the J end lost 2 bases, and 5 bases lay between the germline ends. The CDR3 totals 13 residues.